The rows below give T cell receptor beta chains drawn from one sample of a study of cytomegalovirus exposure and HLA in healthy donors. Libraries were prepared by immunoSEQ multiplex PCR; TCRdb keeps only in-frame clonotypes and omits some of them. The sample has 180,000 or so clones, 65% to 85% seen once. The source material was PBMCs. These receptors were collected from a boy aged 2 to 10 in good health and CMV-seronegative. CDR3s include the opening cysteine and the closing phenylalanine or tryptophan. A D gene is named only where the DNA matches it firmly. Where a row states a size, it is once, few, many or the class of an expanded clone; other rows omit it.

abundance: .; d_gene: TRBD1; j_gene: TRBJ1-1; v_gene: TRBV7-3; CDR3nt: TGTGCCAGCAGCTTAAGGGACAGGGCTATTATGAACACTGAAGCTTTCTTT; CDR3aa: CASSLRDRAIMNTEAFF
abundance: .; d_gene: .; j_gene: TRBJ1-1; v_gene: TRBV6-1; CDR3nt: TGTGCCAGCAGTACAGGGTTTGCGAACACTGAAGCTTTCTTT; CDR3aa: CASSTGFANTEAFF
abundance: .; d_gene: .; j_gene: TRBJ1-2; v_gene: TRBV30; CDR3nt: TGTGCCTGGAGTCTCGGTTATGGCTACACCTTC; CDR3aa: CAWSLGYGYTF
abundance: .; d_gene: .; j_gene: TRBJ1-1; v_gene: TRBV4-1; CDR3nt: TGCGCCAGCAGCTCCTCGGGGGGCTTCATGAACACTGAAGCTTTCTTT; CDR3aa: CASSSSGGFMNTEAFF
abundance: .; d_gene: .; j_gene: TRBJ2-2; v_gene: TRBV6-6; CDR3nt: TGTGCCAGCAGTTACCGAACAACCGGGGAGCTGTTTTTT; CDR3aa: CASSYRTTGELFF
abundance: .; d_gene: TRBD2; j_gene: TRBJ2-7; v_gene: TRBV7-2; CDR3nt: TGTGCCAGCAGCTTAATGAGCGGGGCCCAGGCGTGGGAGCAGTACTTC; CDR3aa: CASSLMSGAQAWEQYF
abundance: .; d_gene: TRBD1; j_gene: TRBJ1-4; v_gene: TRBV13; CDR3nt: TGTGCCAGCAGCTTAGCGAGAACAGGGGATGGTAATGAAAAACTGTTTTTT; CDR3aa: CASSLARTGDGNEKLFF
abundance: few; d_gene: .; j_gene: TRBJ2-3; v_gene: TRBV27; CDR3nt: TGTGCCAGCAGTGAGGAGGGGGCAGGCATGGCGGATACGCAGTATTTT; CDR3aa: CASSEEGAGMADTQYF
abundance: .; d_gene: .; j_gene: TRBJ1-3; v_gene: TRBV5-6; CDR3nt: TGTGCCAGCAGCCCCAAGGGGGGGCTAGGAGGAAACACCATATATTTT; CDR3aa: CASSPKGGLGGNTIYF
abundance: .; d_gene: .; j_gene: TRBJ1-1; v_gene: TRBV7-3; CDR3nt: TGTGCCAGCAGCCCCTCGTTTGACACTGAAGCTTTCTTT; CDR3aa: CASSPSFDTEAFF
abundance: once; d_gene: .; j_gene: TRBJ1-1; v_gene: TRBV7-9; CDR3nt: TGTGCCAGCGGGGGGGAGGGGCGTGGTGAAGCTTTCTTT; CDR3aa: CASGGEGRGEAFF
abundance: once; d_gene: .; j_gene: TRBJ1-1; v_gene: TRBV30; CDR3nt: TGTGCCCTATGGGGGGGGTGGGGCACTGAAGCTTTCTTT; CDR3aa: CALWGGWGTEAFF
abundance: .; d_gene: .; j_gene: TRBJ1-4; v_gene: TRBV5-1; CDR3nt: TGCGCCAGCAGCTTGGTTCATGCGGCAACTAATGAAAAACTGTTTTTT; CDR3aa: CASSLVHAATNEKLFF
abundance: .; d_gene: .; j_gene: TRBJ1-1; v_gene: TRBV7-9; CDR3nt: TGTTCCAGCAGCTTGCCCGCGGGCTTAAACACTGAAGCTTTCTTT; CDR3aa: CSSSLPAGLNTEAFF
abundance: .; d_gene: .; j_gene: TRBJ1-4; v_gene: TRBV4-2; CDR3nt: TGTGCCAGCAGCCAAGTCGCGGAGGGAGCAGTTAATGAAAAACTGTTTTTT; CDR3aa: CASSQVAEGAVNEKLFF
abundance: once; d_gene: TRBD1; j_gene: TRBJ2-5; v_gene: TRBV5-8; CDR3nt: TGTGCCAGCAGCTGGGGGACAGGGGGATTGGAGACCCAGTACTTC; CDR3aa: CASSWGTGGLETQYF
abundance: .; d_gene: TRBD1; j_gene: TRBJ2-2; v_gene: TRBV7-2; CDR3nt: TGTGCCAGCAGCTTGGACAGGGCGAGGGCCGGGGAGCTGTTTTTT; CDR3aa: CASSLDRARAGELFF
abundance: .; d_gene: .; j_gene: TRBJ1-1; v_gene: TRBV7-2; CDR3nt: TGTGCCAGCAGCCCCCGGGGGTACACTGAAGCTTTCTTT; CDR3aa: CASSPRGYTEAFF
abundance: .; d_gene: TRBD1; j_gene: TRBJ1-6; v_gene: TRBV10-3; CDR3nt: TGTGCCATCAGCGGGACAGGGAGTAATTCACCCCTCCACTTT; CDR3aa: CAISGTGSNSPLHF
abundance: .; d_gene: TRBD1; j_gene: TRBJ1-2; v_gene: TRBV18; CDR3nt: TGTGCCAGCTCACGAAGAGGGGGCGATGACTATGGCTACACCTTC; CDR3aa: CASSRRGGDDYGYTF
abundance: few; d_gene: TRBD2; j_gene: TRBJ2-1; v_gene: TRBV4-3; CDR3nt: TGCGCCAGCAGCCAAGCGCGCGGGGGGAATGAGCAGTTCTTC; CDR3aa: CASSQARGGNEQFF
abundance: few; d_gene: .; j_gene: TRBJ1-4; v_gene: TRBV7-2; CDR3nt: TGTGCCAGCAGCTTAACAGGGCCCGGTGAAAAACTGTTTTTT; CDR3aa: CASSLTGPGEKLFF
abundance: .; d_gene: .; j_gene: TRBJ2-7; v_gene: TRBV7-8; CDR3nt: TGTGCCAGCAGCTCCACCGAGCGGCCCTCCTACGAGCAGTACTTC; CDR3aa: CASSSTERPSYEQYF
abundance: few; d_gene: .; j_gene: TRBJ2-1; v_gene: TRBV7-2; CDR3nt: TGTGCCAGCAGCTTACGGTGGAGTCCCCAGTTCTTC; CDR3aa: CASSLRWSPQFF
abundance: .; d_gene: TRBD2; j_gene: TRBJ2-5; v_gene: TRBV5-1; CDR3nt: TGCGCCAGCAGCTTGAGACGGCTAGCGGGGGGAGAGACCCAGTACTTC; CDR3aa: CASSLRRLAGGETQYF
abundance: .; d_gene: .; j_gene: TRBJ2-5; v_gene: TRBV9; CDR3nt: TGTGCCAGCAGCGTAGTTTCCGGGGAGACCCAGTACTTC; CDR3aa: CASSVVSGETQYF
abundance: once; d_gene: .; j_gene: TRBJ2-3; v_gene: TRBV5-1; CDR3nt: TGCGCCAGCCGTCGCGGACACTCCACAGATACGCAGTATTTT; CDR3aa: CASRRGHSTDTQYF
abundance: .; d_gene: .; j_gene: TRBJ2-1; v_gene: TRBV6-5; CDR3nt: TGTGCCAGCAGCACAACAGGGAATGAGCAGTTCTTC; CDR3aa: CASSTTGNEQFF